This T cell receptor (beta chain) stems from a study of T cell changes during pregnancy in multiple sclerosis. Libraries were prepared by immunoSEQ multiplex PCR; TCRdb keeps only in-frame clonotypes and omits some of them. This sample carries under 75,000 clones, around 90% of them seen once, and the ten largest clones take under 3%. The ends lost 6 bases at V and 8 bases at J; junction bases unmatched: 8. CDR3 length: 13 residues. The germline CDR1 and CDR2 sequences are ENHRY and SYGVKD. The sequence came from a female donor with multiple sclerosis, enrolled in a pregnancy study. The gene calls are TRBV10-3 and TRBJ1-2; 8 bases align to TRBD1. The material sequenced was peripheral blood, taken in the first trimester of pregnancy. CDR3 DNA sequence: TGTGCCATCAGCCAGGGGGCTCCAAGCGGCTACACCTTC. Its protein product is CAISQGAPSGYTF.